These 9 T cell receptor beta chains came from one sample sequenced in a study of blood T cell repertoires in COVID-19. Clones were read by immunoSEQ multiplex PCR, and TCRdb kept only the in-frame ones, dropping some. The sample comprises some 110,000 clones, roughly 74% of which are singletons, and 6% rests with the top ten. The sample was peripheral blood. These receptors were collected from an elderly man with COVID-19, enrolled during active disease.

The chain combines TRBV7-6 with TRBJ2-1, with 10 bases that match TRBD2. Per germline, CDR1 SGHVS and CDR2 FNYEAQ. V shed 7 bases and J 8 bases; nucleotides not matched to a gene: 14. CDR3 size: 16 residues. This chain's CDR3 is CASTRGVEREGHEQFF. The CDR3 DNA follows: TGTGCCAGCACCCGTGGGGTGGAGCGGGAGGGCCATGAGCAGTTCTTC.

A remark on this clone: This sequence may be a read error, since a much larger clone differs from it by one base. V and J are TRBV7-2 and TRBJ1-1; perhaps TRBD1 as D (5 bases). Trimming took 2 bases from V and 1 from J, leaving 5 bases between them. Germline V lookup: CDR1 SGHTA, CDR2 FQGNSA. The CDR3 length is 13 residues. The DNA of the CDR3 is TGTGCCAGCAGCTTACAGGGGAACACTGAAGCTTTCTTT. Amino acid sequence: CASSLQGNTEAFF.

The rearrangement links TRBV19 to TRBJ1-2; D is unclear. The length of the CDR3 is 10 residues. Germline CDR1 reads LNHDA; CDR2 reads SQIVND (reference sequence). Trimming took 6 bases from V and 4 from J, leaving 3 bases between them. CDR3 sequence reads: CASSSYGYTF. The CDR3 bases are TGTGCCAGTAGCAGCTATGGCTACACCTTC.

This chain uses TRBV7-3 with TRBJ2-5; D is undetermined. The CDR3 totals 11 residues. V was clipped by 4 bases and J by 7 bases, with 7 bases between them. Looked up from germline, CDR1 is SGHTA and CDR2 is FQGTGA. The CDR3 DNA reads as TGTGCCAGCAGCTCCGGCGGGACCCAGTACTTC. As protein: CASSSGGTQYF.

The CDR3 region has the DNA TGCGCCAGCAGCCAAGATGTGGCTAGCGACTACAATGAGCAGTTCTTC. This gives the protein CASSQDVASDYNEQFF. This chain links TRBV4-3 with TRBJ2-1; D is perhaps TRBD2 (6 bases). The CDR3 covers 16 residues. V lost 0 bases and J 3 bases, leaving 12 bases between the germline ends. Germline loops: CDR1 LGHNA, CDR2 YSLEER.

CDR3 sequence: CASSRTGVPHEQYF. CDR3 in DNA: TGTGCCAGCAGTCGGACAGGGGTTCCACACGAGCAGTACTTC. V gene TRBV6-5 combines with J gene TRBJ2-7; 9 positions agree with TRBD1. V shed 5 bases and J 5 bases; nucleotides not matched to a gene: 7. CDR3 size: 14 residues. Germline V gene sequence: CDR1 MNHEY, CDR2 SVGAGI.

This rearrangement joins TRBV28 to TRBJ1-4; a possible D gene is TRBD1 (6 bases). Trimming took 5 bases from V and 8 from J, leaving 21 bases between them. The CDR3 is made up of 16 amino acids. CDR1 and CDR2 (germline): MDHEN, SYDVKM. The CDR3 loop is CASSLPFTGLGEKLFF. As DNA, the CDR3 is TGTGCCAGCAGTCTCCCCTTTACAGGGTTGGGCGAAAAACTGTTTTTT.

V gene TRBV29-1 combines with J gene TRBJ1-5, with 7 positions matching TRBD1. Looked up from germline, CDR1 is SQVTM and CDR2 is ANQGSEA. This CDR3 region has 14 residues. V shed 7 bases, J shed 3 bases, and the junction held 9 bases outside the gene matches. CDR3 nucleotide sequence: TGCAGCGCCTTAGACAGGGCGGCCAATCAGCCCCAGCATTTT. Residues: CSALDRAANQPQHF.

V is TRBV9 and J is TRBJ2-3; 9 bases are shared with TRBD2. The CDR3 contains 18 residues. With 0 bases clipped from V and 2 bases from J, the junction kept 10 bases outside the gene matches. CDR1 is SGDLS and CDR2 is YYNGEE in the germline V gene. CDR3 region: CASSVDAGGPPDTDTQYF. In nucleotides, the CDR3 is TGTGCCAGCAGCGTAGACGCGGGAGGGCCTCCTGACACAGATACGCAGTATTTT.